This is a list of T cell receptor beta chains from one sample in a study of T cell repertoires in cytomegalovirus infection. Their recognized antigens are unknown. TCRdb ran MiXCR on the reads and lists one entry per CDR3 protein. Here the sample spans about 920,000 distinct CDR3 sequences, 31% being singletons. The sample in question was cultured CD8+ T cells from PBMCs, obtained from culture after CMV antigen stimulation. These receptors originate from a human donor in good health (CMV status not recorded). Some clones in this sample may be carry-over from other donors' samples. Each CDR3 is given without its conserved first and last residue.

v_call cdr3_aa
TRBV12-3/TRBV12-4 ASSLGSSAPLH
TRBV7-9 ASSLRQVDEQY
TRBV10-3 AISPQGDRKGETQY
TRBV7-2 ASSFLGIQNTGELF
TRBV3-1 ASSQDLSGGGPETQY
TRBV28 ASSLSRLAGGRNTGELF
TRBV6-4 ASSDIGGGSEAF
TRBV5-1 ASLGDSYEQY
TRBV7-6 ASSRDRAGYT
TRBV12-3/TRBV12-4 ASSHTLVGETQY
TRBV11-2 ASSLRGQINEAF
TRBV7-6 ASSPRQGARGDEQF
TRBV19 ASTQGGNEQF
TRBV14 ASSRWEGSETEAF
TRBV5-1 ASSLLTRENTEAF
TRBV25-1 ASMKDGFYNSPLH
TRBV19 ASTPQGSGGPHSTDTQY
TRBV5-4 ASSFPAGGPNEQF
TRBV6-1 ASSYDPGSGGPIGTDTQY
TRBV6-5 ASSYLSGGDSYNEQF
TRBV7-4 ASSLVGTRQDEQF
TRBV15 ATSPPSGGRWTGELF
TRBV12-3/TRBV12-4 ASTLTSYEGRGAGELF
TRBV6-6 ASSSLTNLAKNIQY
TRBV7-6 ASSLTGRGADTQY
TRBV25-1 ASSGLPSSTDTQY
TRBV5-5 ASSFRALNEQF
TRBV7-2 ASTQGKGSGANVLT
TRBV7-2 ASSLGFSVYNEQF
TRBV7-6 ASSTPRPPDRPDEKLF
TRBV7-9 ASSSSDRGRNGYT
TRBV7-2 ASSLMGQGAGNTEAF
TRBV27 ASSFGRAGSPLH
TRBV7-9 ASSLRGGGPSSYNEQF
TRBV10-3 AITRTGQNTEAF
TRBV7-9 ASRSPAPDYSLSYEQY
TRBV2 ASSVDRGLQGYT
TRBV6-8 ASSYSYSTEAF
TRBV5-1 ASSLNGGRYTGELF
TRBV3-1 ASSQGFSLNEQF
TRBV27 ASRYSGGLRNDNEQF
TRBV4-2 ASSFTSGGAFEQY
TRBV27 ASSSRAGEQF
TRBV7-2 ASSLGQKNTEAF
TRBV10-3 AISAAGPGSPLH
TRBV27 ASRPGSAGMANQPQH
TRBV18 ASSLLKYTEAF
TRBV7-2 ASSKTGVTEAF
TRBV7-2 ASLLTGGGADTQY
TRBV6-5 ASSYGRGAF
TRBV6-5 ASSWGQPSSYEQY
TRBV28 ASIRRGQGADTQY